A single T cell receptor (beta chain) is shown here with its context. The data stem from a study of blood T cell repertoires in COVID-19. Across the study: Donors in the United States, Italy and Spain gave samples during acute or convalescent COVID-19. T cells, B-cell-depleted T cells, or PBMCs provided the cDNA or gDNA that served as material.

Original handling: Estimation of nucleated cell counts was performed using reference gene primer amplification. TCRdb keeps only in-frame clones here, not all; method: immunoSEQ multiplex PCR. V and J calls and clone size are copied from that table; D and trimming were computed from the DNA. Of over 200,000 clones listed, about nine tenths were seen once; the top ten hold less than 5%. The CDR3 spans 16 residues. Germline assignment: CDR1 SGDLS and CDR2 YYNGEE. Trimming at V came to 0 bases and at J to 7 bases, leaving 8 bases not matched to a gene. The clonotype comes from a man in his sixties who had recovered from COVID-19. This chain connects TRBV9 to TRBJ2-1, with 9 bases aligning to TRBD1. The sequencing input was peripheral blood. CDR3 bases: TGTGCCAGCAGCGTAGATGTTGGGACAGGGAGTAATGAGCAGTTCTTC. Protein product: CASSVDVGTGSNEQFF.